Following are 20 T cell receptor beta chains from one sample sequenced in a study of response to subunit inactivated influenza vaccine. MiXCR, run by TCRdb on the RT-PCR reads, gives a single entry per CDR3 protein. This table has hundreds of thousands of distinct CDR3 sequences, roughly 9.7% appearing once. Sequenced material: PBMCs from blood, taken roughly 6 weeks after vaccination. These receptors all stem from a man aged 45-60 years who received an inactivated influenza vaccine.

The chain has TRBV13 and TRBJ2-7; 12 bases fit TRBD1. The junction had 5 bases not matched to a gene; V was cut back by 4 bases and J by 4 bases. Germline V gene lookup returns CDR1 PRHDT and CDR2 FYEKMQ (reference sequence). This CDR3 has 15 amino acids. In DNA form, the CDR3 reads TGTGCCAGCAGCTCTCGGGACAGGGGGCAGTACGAGCAGTACTTC. Its translation: CASSSRDRGQYEQYF.

This clonotype turned up a few times. V gene TRBV29-1 combines with J gene TRBJ2-1; TRBD2 might be the D (5 bases). In germline, CDR1 is SQVTM, CDR2 ANQGSEA. There are 14 residues in the CDR3. Trimming left V 4 bases short and J 1 base short, with 11 bases between. CDR3 in amino acids: CSVAGLESYNEQFF. CDR3 bases: TGCAGCGTTGCGGGATTAGAGTCCTACAATGAGCAGTTCTTC.

This clonotype showed up many times. The chain combines TRBV9 with TRBJ1-1; D is ambiguous. CDR3 length equals 17 residues. V lost 0 bases and J 0 bases, leaving 15 bases between the germline ends. Germline CDR1 and CDR2: SGDLS and YYNGEE. In DNA form, the CDR3 reads TGTGCCAGCAGCGTAGGGGGAACAGTACTAATGAACACTGAAGCTTTCTTT. Its protein is CASSVGGTVLMNTEAFF.

The V call is TRBV20-1, the J call TRBJ2-5; unclear D gene. Germline-derived CDR1 and CDR2 are DFQATT and SNEGSKA (reference sequence). With 3 bases removed from V and 0 bases from J, the gap between germline ends came to 17 bases. The CDR3 contains 16 residues. For the CDR3, the DNA is TGCAGTGCTAGTCCCAGTACAGACCCGTACCAAGAGACCCAGTACTTC. Translated: CSASPSTDPYQETQYF.

This clonotype was seen a few times. This chain uses TRBV4-1 with TRBJ2-3; the D gene is possibly TRBD2 (5 bases). Germline CDR1 reads MGHRA; CDR2 reads YSYEKL. The CDR3 loop spans 16 amino acids. V was pared by 3 bases and J by 6 bases, with 19 bases between. The CDR3 sequence is CASSHQPGLSSDTQYF. DNA for the CDR3: TGCGCCAGCAGCCATCAGCCGGGTCTTTCTAGCGATACGCAGTATTTT.

A few counts support this clonotype. V is TRBV12-5 and J is TRBJ2-1, with D uncertain. The CDR3 covers 14 residues. V dropped 6 bases and J dropped 1 base, with 10 bases sitting between them. CDR1 and CDR2 (germline): LGHNT, FRNRAP. The CDR3 DNA is TGTGCTAGTGGGACCCAGAGGTCCTACAATGAGCAGTTCTTC. Protein: CASGTQRSYNEQFF.

In its sample, this clonotype was seen many times. The V and J genes are TRBV6-2 or TRBV6-3 and TRBJ1-5; tentatively, D is TRBD1 (5 bases). V was clipped by 5 bases and J by 0 bases, with 17 bases between them. The CDR3 runs 17 residues. Germline V CDR1 and CDR2: MNHEY, SVGEGT. For the CDR3, the DNA is TGTGCCAGCAGTGTCAGGGACGTTTGGGATAGCAATCAGCCCCAGCATTTT. Protein product: CASSVRDVWDSNQPQHF.

This clonotype was counted at least ten times. The V call is TRBV27, the J call TRBJ2-7; no firm D call. Germline V gene lookup returns CDR1 MNHEY and CDR2 SMNVEV (reference sequence). V was clipped by 5 bases and J by 2 bases, with 19 bases between them. This CDR3 comprises 16 residues. The CDR3 coding sequence is TGTGCCAGCAGTCGGATCAGAGGAGATTGGGCCTACGAGCAGTACTTC. This translates into CASSRIRGDWAYEQYF.

Ten or more counts support this clonotype. The rearrangement joins TRBV10-1 to TRBJ2-7; possibly TRBD1 for D (5 bases). Trimming took off 2 bases at V and 5 bases at J, with 10 bases between the two ends. The CDR3 has 13 amino acids. CDR1 and CDR2 from the germline V gene are WNHNN and SYGVQD (reference sequence). DNA of the CDR3: TGCGCCAGCAGTGAGATCCAGGGCCACGAGCAGTACTTC. Its translation: CASSEIQGHEQYF.

This clonotype was observed a few times. CDR3 protein: CAISPQGATNEQFF. In nucleotides, the CDR3 is TGTGCCATCAGCCCACAGGGGGCCACGAATGAGCAGTTCTTC. The chain carries TRBV10-3 and TRBJ2-1, with TRBD1 matching 9 bases. J gave up 7 bases and V 6 bases, and 7 bases lay outside the gene matches. This CDR3 comprises 14 residues. Germline-derived CDR1 and CDR2 are ENHRY and SYGVKD.

This clonotype occurred many times. The CDR3 DNA sequence: TGCGCCAGCAGCTTGGTGACAGGGGGGGCAGATACGCAGTATTTT. This encodes CASSLVTGGADTQYF. The chain is built from TRBV5-1 and TRBJ2-3; 9 nucleotides line up with TRBD1. V gave up 0 bases and J gave up 4 bases; unmatched junction bases: 3. The CDR3 covers 15 residues. Germline V lookup: CDR1 SGHRS, CDR2 YFSETQ. The whole variable domain, filled in from reference TRBV5-1 and TRBJ2-3, reads KAGVTQTPRYLIKTRGQQVTLSCSPISGHRSVSWYQQTPGQGLQFLFEYFSETQRNKGNFPGRFSGRQFSNSRSEMNVSTLELGDSALYLCASSLVTGGADTQYFGPGTRLTVL.

This clonotype showed up just a few times. V usage is TRBV9 and J usage is TRBJ2-6, with D hard to call. Germline V CDR1 and CDR2: SGDLS, YYNGEE. This CDR3 has 15 residues. V was cut by 5 bases and J by 0 bases, with 9 bases left in between. The CDR3 reads CASSRYLSGANVLTF. The CDR3 nucleotides are TGTGCCAGCAGTAGATATCTCTCTGGGGCCAACGTCCTGACTTTC.

The chain carries TRBV7-9 and TRBJ2-1; 9 bases are shared with TRBD1. Losses at the gene ends were 5 bases for V and 6 bases for J; bases not matched to a gene: 11. Germline V CDR1 and CDR2: SEHNR, FQNEAQ (reference sequence). This CDR3 region has 16 residues. The CDR3 spells CASSTTGDRVGNEQFF. Here the CDR3 DNA reads TGTGCCAGCAGCACTACCGGGGACAGGGTGGGCAATGAGCAGTTCTTC.

There are a few counts of this clonotype. The V and J genes are TRBV15 and TRBJ1-1; unclear D gene. The V gene lost 6 bases and the J gene lost 0 bases, with 14 bases spanning the gap. The CDR3 extends over 15 amino acids. Germline V gene lookup returns CDR1 LNHNV and CDR2 YYDKDF (reference sequence). The CDR3 DNA follows: TGTGCCACCAGTGACCCCGCAGCCATGAACACTGAAGCTTTCTTT. Translating it yields CATSDPAAMNTEAFF.

This chain connects TRBV10-3 to TRBJ1-2; no firm D call. Germline loops: CDR1 ENHRY, CDR2 SYGVKD. Trimming pared 3 bases from V and 3 bases from J, leaving 11 bases between. The CDR3 runs 14 residues. CDR3 sequence reads: CAISDSRQHYGYTF. For the CDR3, the DNA is TGTGCCATCAGTGACAGTCGGCAGCACTATGGCTACACCTTC.

The sample holds a few counts of this clonotype. This chain links TRBV5-1 with TRBJ2-1; D gene ambiguous. Germline V CDR1 and CDR2: SGHRS, YFSETQ. There are 13 residues in the CDR3. V lost 4 bases and J lost 5, with 10 bases in between. The CDR3 bases are TGCGCCAGCAGCCGTCCTGTCGACAATGAGCAGTTCTTC. Translating gives CASSRPVDNEQFF.

The genes are TRBV10-3 and TRBJ2-7; 7 positions agree with TRBD1. The germline V gene has CDR1 ENHRY and CDR2 SYGVKD. The CDR3 extends over 12 amino acids. V shed 10 bases, J shed 0 bases, and the junction held 3 bases outside the gene matches. The CDR3 loop is CATGDSSYEQYF. The CDR3 DNA reads TGTGCCACCGGGGACAGCTCCTACGAGCAGTACTTC.

This clonotype has at least ten counts. The chain joins TRBV20-1 to TRBJ2-7; possibly TRBD1 for D (6 bases). CDR1 is DFQATT and CDR2 is SNEGSKA in the germline V gene (reference sequence). V was shortened by 3 bases and J by 2 bases, with 11 bases between the two germline ends. The CDR3 is 13 amino acids. This CDR3 is CSARGAGAYEQYF. Here the CDR3 DNA reads TGCAGTGCTAGGGGGGCAGGGGCCTACGAGCAGTACTTC.

This clonotype occurred many times. The J gene is TRBJ2-2, the V gene TRBV12-3 or TRBV12-4, with a tentative D call TRBD1 (5 bases). This CDR3 is built from 14 residues. Trimming cost V 3 bases and J 7 bases, with 12 bases left between them. DNA of the CDR3: TGTGCCAGCAGTTTCTTAGGGGTCGACGGGGAGCTGTTTTTT. Translated, it gives CASSFLGVDGELFF.

This clonotype was seen ten or more times. The chain has TRBV12-3 or TRBV12-4 and TRBJ2-5; no definite D call. V shed 5 bases and J shed 3 bases, with 10 bases lying between them. This CDR3 comprises 13 residues. CDR3 protein: CASSALTEETQYF. CDR3 coding DNA: TGTGCCAGCAGTGCCCTAACCGAAGAGACCCAGTACTTC.